This entry lists 27 T cell receptor beta chains sequenced from one sample in a study of shared clonotypes between healthy human individuals (dated by TCRdb to 2018 to 2021). The receptor library was made with the immunoSEQ multiplex PCR assay. This is the immuneACCESS table as TCRdb keeps it, with only in-frame sequences that have V and J called. A part of the clones is gone; compared with another copy, unresolved V genes explain less than half, and the rest is unexplained. This sample lists some 2,100,000 clones; approximately 94% were detected once. The top ten clonotypes cover 0.13% of the sample. Sample: naive CD4+ T cells sorted from blood. This specimen's cell subset or site label, interpreted: CD45RA+ positively selected. The receptors originated from a man between 18 and 35 years old in good health.

V gene TRBV30 combines with J gene TRBJ1-6; D possibly corresponds to TRBD1 (5 bases). Trimming pared 5 bases from V and 8 bases from J, leaving 7 bases between. Per the germline V gene, CDR1 is GTSNPN and CDR2 is SVGIG (reference sequence). The CDR3 covers 11 residues. The CDR3 nucleotides are TGTGCCTGGGGGACCGATTCACCCCTCCACTTT. Translation: CAWGTDSPLHF.

Details on this clone: At one boundary the junction diverges from the germline segment, which might be a read error. The genes are TRBV6-5 and TRBJ1-5; TRBD1 might be the D (6 bases). Germline V gene sequence: CDR1 MNHEY, CDR2 SVGAGI. CDR3 length equals 15 residues. CDR3 in DNA: TGTGCCACCAGTCCGGGGGCAGGGATAAATCAGCCCCAGCATTTT. It yields the protein CATSPGAGINQPQHF.

The V call is TRBV29-1, the J call TRBJ2-2; 7 positions agree with TRBD1. CDR3 length: 13 residues. Germline loops: CDR1 SQVTM, CDR2 ANQGSEA. With 4 bases clipped from V and 3 bases from J, the junction kept 2 bases outside the gene matches. The CDR3 DNA is TGCAGCGTTGTTGGGACAGACACCGGGGAGCTGTTTTTT. Translating gives CSVVGTDTGELFF.

This chain joins TRBV19 and TRBJ2-7, with D maybe TRBD2 (6 bases). Per germline, CDR1 LNHDA and CDR2 SQIVND (reference sequence). V lost 2 bases, J lost 4 bases, and 15 bases lay in between. The CDR3 contains 15 residues. CDR3 DNA: TGTGCCAGTAGTATAAAGGGCGGGACGGGGTACGAGCAGTACTTC. Its translation is CASSIKGGTGYEQYF.

The J gene is TRBJ1-6, the V gene TRBV19, with 10 bases lining up with TRBD1. This CDR3 has 15 amino acids. J lost 9 bases, V lost 5 bases, and 7 bases had no gene match. Germline CDR1 and CDR2: LNHDA and SQIVND (reference sequence). The CDR3 DNA reads TGTGCCAGTAGTCCCGGGACAGGGGTTGGTTCACCCCTCCACTTT. Encoded protein: CASSPGTGVGSPLHF. Drawing the rest from reference TRBV19 and TRBJ1-6, the complete variable domain is DGGITQSPKYLFRKEGQNVTLSCEQNLNHDAMYWYRQDPGQGLRLIYYSQIVNDFQKGDIAEGYSVSREKKESFPLTVTSAQKNPTAFYLCASSPGTGVGSPLHFGNGTRLTVT.

The chain employs TRBV2 and TRBJ1-1, with D perhaps TRBD1 (6 bases). The V gene lost 6 bases and the J gene lost 0 bases, with 14 bases spanning the gap. Germline values: CDR1 SNHLY, CDR2 FYNNEI. The length of the CDR3 is 15 residues. As DNA, the CDR3 is TGTGCCAGCAGGGCAGGGGTACTCATGAACACTGAAGCTTTCTTT. Translated: CASRAGVLMNTEAFF.

This clone was detected only once. The V gene is TRBV18, the J gene TRBJ1-3; D is perhaps TRBD1 (5 bases). CDR1 is KGHSH, CDR2 LQKENI, per germline. The length of the CDR3 is 15 residues. The V and J ends lost 4 bases and 0 bases respectively, with 10 bases between them. For the CDR3, the DNA is TGTGCCAGCTCACTCGGGACCGCCTCTGGAAACACCATATATTTT. Amino acids: CASSLGTASGNTIYF. The variable domain in full, with the rest retrieved from reference TRBV18 and TRBJ1-3, is NAGVMQNPRHLVRRRGQEARLRCSPMKGHSHVYWYRQLPEEGLKFMVYLQKENIIDESGMPKERFSAEFPKEGPSILRIQQVVRGDSAAYFCASSLGTASGNTIYFGEGSWLTVV.

The chain is built from TRBV7-2 and TRBJ2-2, with a possible D match to TRBD1 (6 bases). The V gene lost 6 bases and the J gene lost 1 base, with 15 bases spanning the gap. The CDR3 spans 16 residues. The germline V gene encodes CDR1 SGHTA and CDR2 FQGNSA. The CDR3: CASSVLGQMNTGELFF. CDR3 bases: TGTGCCAGCAGTGTCCTCGGACAGATGAACACCGGGGAGCTGTTTTTT.

The rearrangement joins TRBV29-1 to TRBJ1-1; 8 nucleotides match TRBD1. This CDR3 contains 14 residues. Germline V gene sequence: CDR1 SQVTM, CDR2 ANQGSEA. Unmatched junction bases numbered 4, after V lost 1 base and J lost 3 bases. The CDR3 DNA reads as TGCAGCGTTGAAGTTCAGGGGGCGCACACTGAAGCTTTCTTT. Protein product: CSVEVQGAHTEAFF.

As concerns this clone: This specimen includes other DNA sequences encoding the same CDR3. The chain links TRBV6-5 to TRBJ1-6; D gene ambiguous. Germline V gene lookup returns CDR1 MNHEY and CDR2 SVGAGI. The CDR3 has 14 residues. The ends were cut back, 0 bases at V and 6 bases at J, with 6 bases in the middle. DNA for the CDR3: TGTGCCAGCAGTTACTCGAGCTCTAATTCACCCCTCCACTTT. Protein product: CASSYSSSNSPLHF.

The CDR3 bases are TGTGCCAGCAGCTTACTAGAGGCAGGGGCCAACACTGAAGCTTTCTTT. Amino acid sequence: CASSLLEAGANTEAFF. The V and J genes are TRBV11-2 and TRBJ1-1; tentative D call: TRBD1 (6 bases). The CDR3 has 16 amino acids. Trimming took 2 bases from V and 2 from J, leaving 15 bases between them. In germline, CDR1 is SGHAT, CDR2 FQNNGV.

V and J are TRBV6-5 and TRBJ2-5; a weak D match, TRBD1 (5 bases). Germline V gene data show CDR1 as MNHEY and CDR2 as SVGAGI. This CDR3 has 14 amino acids. Trimming removed 2 bases from V and 2 bases from J, with 9 bases in between. CDR3 sequence: CASSYNRQQETQYF. In DNA, the CDR3 is TGTGCCAGCAGTTACAACAGACAGCAAGAGACCCAGTACTTC.

The rearrangement uses TRBV4-1 and TRBJ1-2, with 8 positions matching TRBD1. V shed 1 base and J 4 bases; nucleotides not matched to a gene: 8. This CDR3 comprises 16 residues. Germline CDR1 and CDR2: MGHRA and YSYEKL. The CDR3 DNA follows: TGCGCCAGCAGCCAAGGATCGACAGGGGTACGCTATGGCTACACCTTC. Its translation: CASSQGSTGVRYGYTF.

A single count supports this clone. At the DNA level, this CDR3 is encoded by other sequences in the same sample as well. CDR3 in DNA: TGCGCCAGCAGCTTGGAGGCGGGCGGCAATCAGCCCCAGCATTTT. It codes for CASSLEAGGNQPQHF. The chain has TRBV5-1 and TRBJ1-5; D is unresolved. The CDR3 contains 15 residues. V shed 0 bases and J shed 2 bases, with 9 bases lying between them. In germline, CDR1 is SGHRS, CDR2 YFSETQ.

The chain employs TRBV6-8 and TRBJ2-5; D unresolved. V lost 5 bases, J lost 5 bases, and 18 bases lay in between. The CDR3 has 15 amino acids. CDR1 and CDR2 (germline): MNHGY, SAAAGT. Here the CDR3 DNA reads TGTGCCAGCAGTCCCACGGTAGAAGTTAGGGAGACCCAGTACTTC. Its protein is CASSPTVEVRETQYF.

The chain joins TRBV7-2 to TRBJ2-1; D possibly corresponds to TRBD2 (6 bases). V dropped 5 bases and J dropped 3 bases, with 11 bases sitting between them. CDR3 length: 14 residues. The germline V gene encodes CDR1 SGHTA and CDR2 FQGNSA. The CDR3 protein is CASSTRLDYNEQFF. The CDR3 coding sequence is TGTGCCAGCAGCACAAGACTAGACTACAATGAGCAGTTCTTC. The full variable domain, in which reference TRBV7-2 and TRBJ2-1 provide the parts outside the CDR3, is GAGVSQSPSNKVTEKGKDVELRCDPISGHTALYWYRQSLGQGLEFLIYFQGNSAPDKSGLPSDRFSAERTGGSVSTLTIQRTQQEDSAVYLCASSTRLDYNEQFFGPGTRLTVL.

This chain uses TRBV28 with TRBJ2-1; 8 bases line up with TRBD2. This CDR3 has 13 amino acids. The ends lost 11 bases at V and 9 bases at J; junction bases unmatched: 12. Germline CDR1 and CDR2: MDHEN and SYDVKM. CDR3: CASRAGDFGEQFF. CDR3 DNA sequence: TGTGCCTCTCGAGCGGGAGATTTCGGTGAGCAGTTCTTC.

Concerning this clone: Other nucleotide sequences from this sample produce the same CDR3. The chain employs TRBV5-6 and TRBJ2-7, with 9 bases lining up with TRBD1. Looked up from germline, CDR1 is SGHDT and CDR2 is YYEEEE. The junction had 4 bases not matched to a gene; V was cut back by 0 bases and J by 6 bases. The CDR3 loop spans 14 amino acids. CDR3 protein: CASSLVGQGGEQYF. CDR3 coding DNA: TGTGCCAGCAGCTTGGTGGGACAGGGCGGCGAGCAGTACTTC.

This chain joins TRBV28 and TRBJ1-2, with D possibly matching TRBD1 (6 bases). The CDR3 consists of 14 residues. V was clipped by 8 bases and J by 7 bases, with 20 bases between them. CDR1 is MDHEN, CDR2 SYDVKM, per germline. CDR3 protein: CASRTSTGPPGYTF. CDR3 nucleotides: TGTGCCAGCCGCACCTCGACAGGTCCCCCTGGCTACACCTTC.

The chain is built from TRBV5-4 and TRBJ2-5, with 13 bases aligning to TRBD2. The V gene end was trimmed by 4 bases and the J gene end by 4 bases; junction bases not matched to a gene: 7. CDR3 length: 16 residues. Germline CDR1 is SGHNT and CDR2 is YYREEE (reference sequence). In DNA form, the CDR3 reads TGTGCCAGCAGCGGGAGACTAGCGGGAGGTTCAGAGACCCAGTACTTC. It encodes CASSGRLAGGSETQYF.

V is TRBV7-9 and J is TRBJ2-1; 9 bases map to TRBD2. With V trimmed by 4 bases and J by 10 bases, 8 bases remained unmatched. The CDR3 is 14 amino acids. The germline CDR1 and CDR2 sequences are SEHNR and FQNEAQ (reference sequence). Here the CDR3 DNA reads TGTGCCAGCAGCTCGAGGCGGGAGGGCCTGGAGCAGTTCTTC. Translating it yields CASSSRREGLEQFF. Based on the CDR3 plus reference TRBV7-9 and TRBJ2-1, the full variable domain is DTGVSQNPRHKITKRGQNVTFRCDPISEHNRLYWYRQTLGQGPEFLTYFQNEAQLEKSRLLSDRFSAERPKGSFSTLEIQRTEQGDSAMYLCASSSRREGLEQFFGPGTRLTVL.

This clone has just one count. The chain has TRBV6-1 and TRBJ1-5; D may be TRBD1 (6 bases). Trimming cost V 2 bases and J 6 bases, with 32 bases left between them. The CDR3 totals 21 residues. The germline V gene has CDR1 MNHNS and CDR2 SASEGT. This CDR3 is CASSEREDSQNVKKRGQPQHF. DNA for the CDR3: TGTGCCAGCAGTGAAAGGGAGGACAGTCAAAATGTCAAAAAGCGTGGTCAGCCCCAGCATTTT.

The table lists this clone with a few counts. Other DNA sequences in this sample translate to the same CDR3. This chain connects TRBV4-1 to TRBJ1-2; unclear D gene. There are 14 residues in the CDR3. V gave up 0 bases and J gave up 2 bases, with 7 bases separating them. CDR1 is MGHRA and CDR2 is YSYEKL in the germline V gene. The CDR3 DNA is TGCGCCAGCAGCCAAGATCGGGGAAACTATGGCTACACCTTC. Protein sequence: CASSQDRGNYGYTF.

The chain is built from TRBV2 and TRBJ2-7, with 9 bases aligning to TRBD1. Germline trimming cut 6 bases from V and 6 bases from J; bases unmatched to any gene: 9. Germline V gene sequence: CDR1 SNHLY, CDR2 FYNNEI. The CDR3 contains 14 residues. CDR3 in amino acids: CASRTGTGFGEQYF. In DNA, the CDR3 is TGTGCCAGCAGAACCGGGACAGGGTTTGGCGAGCAGTACTTC.

The chain employs TRBV6-5 and TRBJ1-6; 11 positions match TRBD1. V dropped 2 bases and J dropped 9; count of bases not matched to a gene: 3. CDR3 length: 15 amino acids. In germline, CDR1 is MNHEY, CDR2 SVGAGI. The CDR3: CASSYGTGGSSPLHF. The CDR3 DNA reads as TGTGCCAGCAGTTACGGGACAGGGGGTAGTTCACCCCTCCACTTT.

The chain joins TRBV6-1 to TRBJ1-5; D is unresolved. The CDR3 contains 16 residues. Per the germline V gene, CDR1 is MNHNS and CDR2 is SASEGT. Trimming stripped 2 bases from V and 0 bases from J, with 11 bases between. The DNA for the CDR3 is TGTGCCAGCAGTGAAAATAGCCCGACTAGCAATCAGCCCCAGCATTTT. It encodes CASSENSPTSNQPQHF.

The rearrangement joins TRBV7-9 to TRBJ1-4, with unresolved D. Germline lookup yields CDR1 SEHNR and CDR2 FQNEAQ (reference sequence). This CDR3 region has 13 residues. Trimming took off 6 bases at V and 10 bases at J, with 15 bases between the two ends. The CDR3 is CASSPLLGAKLFF. CDR3 sequence (DNA): TGTGCCAGCAGTCCCCTCTTGGGAGCAAAACTGTTTTTT.